This TCR beta chain appears in the sequencing data of a study of T-cell reconstitution after alpha-beta-depleted transplantation in children. Trimming stripped 5 bases from V and 3 bases from J, with 14 bases between. The germline CDR1 and CDR2 sequences are SGHTA and FQGNSA. This CDR3 spans 14 amino acids. TCRbeta library preparation incorporated unique molecular identifiers. TCRdb ran MiXCR on the PCR reads and lists one entry per CDR3 protein. This sample has hundreds of thousands of distinct CDR3 sequences, with 15% to 20% found just once. At least ten counts were recorded for this clonotype. V gene TRBV7-2 combines with J gene TRBJ2-7, with D possibly matching TRBD1 (7 bases). The sequence derives from a human donor who donated a stem cell graft to a child with acute myeloid leukemia. The source was PBMCs from the stem cell graft donor, collected from the stem cell graft. The CDR3 DNA reads as TGTGCCAGCAGCCTCAGACAGGGAGGCTACGAGCAGTACTTC. Residues: CASSLRQGGYEQYF.